Listed below are T cell receptor beta chains from one sample, sequenced in a study of cytomegalovirus exposure and HLA in healthy donors. Here immunoSEQ multiplex PCR was the method, and the copy in TCRdb shows in-frame clones only, minus some. Here the sample spans 85,000 to 110,000 clones, around two thirds being singletons. The sequenced sample consisted of PBMCs. The receptors were sampled from a woman aged 50 to 65 in good health and CMV-seronegative. The CDR3 runs from the conserved cysteine through the conserved F or W.

j_call: .; v_call: TRBV10-2; cdr3_aa: CASKIAGSYEQYF
j_call: TRBJ2-1; v_call: TRBV4-3; cdr3_aa: CASSLGLVPPDNEQFF
j_call: TRBJ2-3; v_call: TRBV5-4; cdr3_aa: CASSPGLAGGVGTDTQYF
j_call: TRBJ1-1; v_call: TRBV7-6; cdr3_aa: CASSLVSEGRAFF
j_call: TRBJ1-2; v_call: TRBV10-3; cdr3_aa: CAISDAGLGYTF
j_call: TRBJ1-4; v_call: TRBV10-2; cdr3_aa: CASSESILNSRTSGEKLFF
j_call: TRBJ2-2; v_call: TRBV27; cdr3_aa: CASSFLPGELFF
j_call: TRBJ1-2; v_call: TRBV6-5; cdr3_aa: CASRGGTSYGYTF
j_call: TRBJ1-1; v_call: TRBV13; cdr3_aa: CASSRDSLGEAFF
j_call: TRBJ2-7; v_call: TRBV11-2; cdr3_aa: CASRVGLAGVEQYF
j_call: TRBJ2-5; v_call: TRBV5-4; cdr3_aa: CASSFDSGETQYF
j_call: TRBJ1-4; v_call: TRBV5-1; cdr3_aa: CASSLGGENEKLFF
j_call: TRBJ1-2; v_call: TRBV30; cdr3_aa: CAWSFSGKGYTF
j_call: TRBJ1-3; v_call: TRBV18; cdr3_aa: CASSSGAGNTIYF
j_call: TRBJ2-1; v_call: TRBV7-6; cdr3_aa: CASGLAGGSYNEQFF
j_call: TRBJ1-2; v_call: TRBV18; cdr3_aa: CASSPSSDTYYGYTF
j_call: TRBJ1-2; v_call: TRBV4-1; cdr3_aa: CASSHATGLNLLNYGYTF
j_call: TRBJ1-4; v_call: TRBV5-1; cdr3_aa: CASQEATNEKLFF
j_call: TRBJ2-2; v_call: TRBV5-1; cdr3_aa: CASSSLSYGLDRTGELFF
j_call: TRBJ1-5; v_call: TRBV7-2; cdr3_aa: CASSARTGNNQPQHF
j_call: TRBJ1-3; v_call: TRBV11-2; cdr3_aa: CASSLSYIGNSGNTIYF
j_call: TRBJ2-3; v_call: TRBV30; cdr3_aa: CAWRISGGAADTQYF
j_call: TRBJ2-3; v_call: TRBV6-5; cdr3_aa: CASSYGRGNTDTQYF
j_call: TRBJ2-1; v_call: TRBV15; cdr3_aa: CATSTRQTKQFF
j_call: TRBJ2-1; v_call: TRBV7-6; cdr3_aa: CASSFEAEQFF
j_call: TRBJ2-7; v_call: TRBV6-1; cdr3_aa: CASSEENSYEQYF
j_call: TRBJ1-5; v_call: TRBV18; cdr3_aa: CASSPDWGSNQPQHF
j_call: TRBJ1-1; v_call: TRBV10-3; cdr3_aa: CAIQTGPNTEAFF
j_call: .; v_call: TRBV5-1; cdr3_aa: CASSPGGQASAYEQYF
j_call: TRBJ2-5; v_call: TRBV9; cdr3_aa: CASSATLAGGPGETQYF
j_call: TRBJ2-3; v_call: TRBV15; cdr3_aa: CATSRSPSSGGVDTQYF
j_call: TRBJ2-1; v_call: TRBV6-6; cdr3_aa: CASSTDSQKYYNEQFF
j_call: TRBJ2-1; v_call: TRBV7-3; cdr3_aa: CASSFGSKVSYNEQFF
j_call: TRBJ2-7; v_call: TRBV5-1; cdr3_aa: CASSLAGTGENEQYF
j_call: TRBJ2-1; v_call: TRBV4-2; cdr3_aa: CASSQAWDSRSYNEQFF
j_call: TRBJ1-2; v_call: TRBV5-1; cdr3_aa: CASSFGQGHGYTF
j_call: TRBJ2-7; v_call: TRBV10-3; cdr3_aa: CAISESKAGPYEQYF
j_call: TRBJ2-1; v_call: TRBV29-1; cdr3_aa: CSVAERTSGTNEQFF
j_call: TRBJ2-1; v_call: TRBV4-1; cdr3_aa: CASSRALAGVIYNEQFF
j_call: TRBJ1-5; v_call: TRBV7-9; cdr3_aa: CASSPDRDQPQHF
j_call: TRBJ1-1; v_call: TRBV5-1; cdr3_aa: CASSSSNMNTEAFF
j_call: TRBJ2-3; v_call: TRBV13; cdr3_aa: CASSQRASGDTDTQYF
j_call: TRBJ2-7; v_call: TRBV10-3; cdr3_aa: CANGQRNLEQYF
j_call: TRBJ2-1; v_call: TRBV10-3; cdr3_aa: CAISPGLASSYNEQFF